This is a list of T cell receptor beta chains from one sample in a study of CD8 T cells in ankylosing spondylitis. TCRdb called the 5' RACE reads again in MiXCR, with one record for every CDR3 protein. Of approximately 540,000 distinct CDR3 sequences in the sample, 12% were seen once. Sequenced sample: blood, either unsorted or a sorted T cell fraction (not recorded which). These receptors all come from a male donor with ankylosing spondylitis. CDR3s leave out the opening cysteine and the closing phenylalanine or tryptophan. Each record gives: J gene, V gene, CDR3 protein.

>TRBJ2-3|TRBV9
ASSVDPAGGLLAGGMTDTQY
>TRBJ2-2|TRBV29-1
SVKRGGSTGELF
>TRBJ2-7|TRBV29-1
SVEFGRGTYEQY
>TRBJ1-4|TRBV7-2
ASSLEQTNEKLF
>TRBJ2-7|TRBV29-1
SVKTGATYEQY
>TRBJ2-3|TRBV3-1
ASSQDSTGRTDTQY
>TRBJ2-7|TRBV11-2
ASSLRRLSTYEQY
>TRBJ2-7|TRBV20-1
SASQVEDEQY
>TRBJ1-1|TRBV30
AWSVLRLDTEAF
>TRBJ1-5|TRBV7-9
ASSLGEGVRNQPQH
>TRBJ1-5|TRBV29-1
SVGKGSNQPQH
>TRBJ1-2|TRBV10-2
ASSVGIGQGGYGYT
>TRBJ1-2|TRBV27
ASRSGQGALGGYT
>TRBJ1-6|TRBV20-1
SAQGTGARESSYNSPLH
>TRBJ2-1|TRBV24-1
ATSDASARGGSYNEQF
>TRBJ1-2|TRBV7-8
ASSPRESDYGYT
>TRBJ2-1|TRBV27
ASSPSQGHSYNEQF
>TRBJ1-2|TRBV20-1
SALSGDLYGYT
>TRBJ1-2|TRBV30
AWSDAQWGYT
>TRBJ2-5|TRBV7-8
ASSAGQGVAVETQY
>TRBJ1-1|TRBV5-1
ASSLAGWGNTEAF
>TRBJ2-1|TRBV11-3
AVQSGTGVSEQF
>TRBJ2-5|TRBV5-1
ASRHGLAGQETQY
>TRBJ2-3|TRBV5-1
ASTIEGNTQY
>TRBJ1-2|TRBV5-1
ASSLGTGEGYT
>TRBJ2-2|TRBV29-1
SVSPGTLNTGELF
>TRBJ1-4|TRBV18
ASSPTGSGEKLF
>TRBJ2-2|TRBV7-8
AQTSGTGELF
>TRBJ2-5|TRBV15
ATSKGELETQY
>TRBJ2-5|TRBV7-9
ASSLDIQETQY
>TRBJ1-1|TRBV10-3
AISEPKGDPSPEAF
>TRBJ2-7|TRBV29-1
SVPGQGGSYEQY
>TRBJ2-3|TRBV29-1
SVRRDRSTDTQY
>TRBJ2-1|TRBV5-1
ASSPPGGRSYNEQF
>TRBJ2-7|TRBV9
ASSVGTGNFYEQY
>TRBJ2-1|TRBV7-9
ASSKRSGRINEQF
>TRBJ1-1|TRBV4-2
ASSQPLGRGDTEAF
>TRBJ1-2|TRBV12-3/TRBV12-4
ATTFGVGGAHGYS
>TRBJ1-5|TRBV12-3/TRBV12-4
ASSQEWGDGQPQH
>TRBJ2-1|TRBV20-1
SAPWEGYSYNEQF
>TRBJ2-1|TRBV3-1
ASSQSGAGGEQF
>TRBJ2-7|TRBV14
ASSPPRAPSYEQY
>TRBJ2-7|TRBV29-1
SVVGTGIYEQY
>TRBJ1-4|TRBV3-1
ASSQGTFTTNEKLF
>TRBJ2-2|TRBV3-1
ASSRLPGLNTGELF
>TRBJ2-5|TRBV7-9
ASSFGGSIETQY
>TRBJ2-1|TRBV20-1
SARREHNEQF
>TRBJ2-7|TRBV7-9
ASSPRLYEQY
>TRBJ2-1|TRBV20-1
SATRDAYNEQF
>TRBJ2-3|TRBV20-1
SASSLRERIDTQY